The 30 T cell receptor beta chains given below trace back to one sample, sequenced in a study of neurological immune-mediated disorders. TCRdb re-derived calls from the 5' RACE reads in MiXCR, one entry per CDR3 protein. The sample holds roughly 90,000 distinct CDR3 sequences, roughly 3.5% seen once. The sample taken for sequencing was PBMCs. Receptor source: a woman between 45 and 60 years old with multiple sclerosis.

This clonotype was counted at least ten times. The chain employs TRBV7-2 and TRBJ1-5; D is undetermined. Germline-derived CDR1 and CDR2 are SGHTA and FQGNSA. V lost 1 base, J lost 3 bases, and 7 bases lay in between. This CDR3 spans 14 amino acids. The CDR3 here is CASSLVGNNQPQHF. The CDR3 DNA follows: TGTGCCAGCAGCTTAGTAGGGAACAATCAGCCCCAGCATTTT.

This clonotype was detected ten times or more. The V and J genes are TRBV5-6 and TRBJ1-2, with TRBD1 as a possible D gene (5 bases). This CDR3 spans 13 amino acids. The germline V and J ends were trimmed by 4 bases and 6 bases, with 13 bases remaining between them. CDR1 and CDR2 (germline): SGHDT, YYEEEE. The CDR3 here is CASSLRAGDGYTF. The CDR3 DNA reads TGTGCCAGCAGCCTAAGGGCGGGGGATGGCTACACCTTC.

This clonotype was observed many times. CDR3 sequence: CASSRNPSYDEKLFF. The CDR3, as DNA: TGCGCCAGCAGCCGGAATCCGAGTTATGATGAAAAACTGTTTTTT. This rearrangement joins TRBV5-1 to TRBJ1-4; D remains ambiguous. The CDR3 totals 15 residues. Trimming removed 4 bases from V and 6 bases from J, with 16 bases in between. CDR1 is SGHRS, CDR2 YFSETQ, per germline.

This clonotype was seen repeatedly, ten times or more. The rearrangement uses TRBV5-1 and TRBJ1-1; TRBD1 matches at 8 bases. Germline V gene data show CDR1 as SGHRS and CDR2 as YFSETQ. The CDR3 covers 15 residues. The V gene end was trimmed by 0 bases and the J gene end by 4 bases; junction bases not matched to a gene: 5. The CDR3 bases are TGCGCCAGCAGCTTGGGAGCCGGACAGGGCACTGAAGCTTTCTTT. It encodes CASSLGAGQGTEAFF.

This clonotype appeared many times. The chain uses TRBV10-3 and TRBJ2-5; TRBD2 aligns across 10 bases. CDR1 and CDR2 from the germline V gene are ENHRY and SYGVKD. This CDR3 comprises 14 residues. V lost 6 bases, J lost 3 bases, and 4 bases stayed unmatched. The CDR3 DNA reads TGTGCCATCAGGAGCGGGGGGGCCGAAGAGACCCAGTACTTC. As protein: CAIRSGGAEETQYF.

This clonotype was detected only a few times. The chain combines TRBV6-5 with TRBJ1-2; D gene unclear. The CDR3 contains 13 residues. Trimming took 8 bases from V and 1 from J, leaving 11 bases between them. Per germline, CDR1 MNHEY and CDR2 SVGAGI. CDR3 sequence (DNA): TGTGCCAGCGGGATAGACATTAACTATGGCTACACCTTC. Protein sequence: CASGIDINYGYTF.

This clonotype was detected many times. The rearrangement joins TRBV7-2 to TRBJ2-1, with D perhaps given as TRBD1 or TRBD2 (6 bases each). Trimming cost V 5 bases and J 2 bases, with 10 bases left between them. The germline V gene encodes CDR1 SGHTA and CDR2 FQGNSA. This CDR3 region has 14 residues. This CDR3 reads CASSRGTAYNEQFF. CDR3 bases: TGTGCCAGCAGCAGGGGGACTGCCTACAATGAGCAGTTCTTC.

This clonotype showed up many times. The rearrangement uses TRBV5-6 and TRBJ2-3; D is uncertain. Germline V lookup: CDR1 SGHDT, CDR2 YYEEEE. The ends were cut back, 7 bases at V and 6 bases at J, with 21 bases in the middle. CDR3 length equals 15 residues. The CDR3 coding sequence is TGTGCCAGCGCACCCTTTGGTCTATTCGAGGATACGCAGTATTTT. Its protein is CASAPFGLFEDTQYF.

This clonotype occurred many times. The chain uses TRBV20-1 and TRBJ2-1, with D hard to call. Germline V gene sequence: CDR1 DFQATT, CDR2 SNEGSKA (reference sequence). The length of the CDR3 is 10 residues. Trimming shortened V by 5 bases and J by 9 bases, and 8 bases separated the two germline ends. CDR3 sequence reads: CSAGVGEQFF. CDR3 coding DNA: TGCAGTGCTGGAGTAGGTGAGCAGTTCTTC.

This clonotype was seen more than once but under ten times. The chain recombines TRBV9 with TRBJ2-7; TRBD2 aligns across 10 bases. In germline, CDR1 is SGDLS, CDR2 YYNGEE. V shed 3 bases, J shed 7 bases, and the junction held 10 bases outside the gene matches. The CDR3 is made up of 15 amino acids. CDR3 sequence reads: CASSAYSGGLEEQYF. Written as DNA, the CDR3 is TGTGCCAGCAGCGCCTATAGCGGGGGGCTAGAAGAGCAGTACTTC. Looking up the rest from reference TRBV9 and TRBJ2-7 gives the full variable domain: DSGVTQTPKHLITATGQRVTLRCSPRSGDLSVYWYQQSLDQGLQFLIQYYNGEERAKGNILERFSAQQFPDLHSELNLSSLELGDSALYFCASSAYSGGLEEQYFGPGTRLTVT.

Ten or more counts support this clonotype. The chain is built from TRBV5-1 and TRBJ2-3; unclear D gene. V lost 0 bases to trimming and J lost 5 bases, with 7 bases between them. Germline V CDR1 and CDR2: SGHRS, YFSETQ. This CDR3 contains 13 residues. The CDR3 here is CASSLAWEDTQYF. DNA of the CDR3: TGCGCCAGCAGCTTGGCATGGGAAGATACGCAGTATTTT.

This clonotype was detected ten times or more. The chain is built from TRBV20-1 and TRBJ1-5, with unresolved D. The CDR3 has 17 amino acids. The germline V gene has CDR1 DFQATT and CDR2 SNEGSKA (reference sequence). V lost 0 bases to trimming and J lost 0 bases, with 15 bases between them. The CDR3 region has the DNA TGCAGTGCTAGAGATAGCCAGAGTACACATAGCAATCAGCCCCAGCATTTT. Amino acid sequence: CSARDSQSTHSNQPQHF.

This clonotype was detected ten times or more. The CDR3 DNA is TGTGCCAGTAGTCAGGAGCGCTCCTACAATGAGCAGTTCTTC. This gives the protein CASSQERSYNEQFF. J is TRBJ2-1 and V is TRBV19; no firm D call. This CDR3 comprises 14 residues. Germline CDR1 and CDR2: LNHDA and SQIVND (reference sequence). Trimming took 5 bases from V and 0 from J, leaving 8 bases between them.

This clonotype was detected many times. This chain uses TRBV4-2 with TRBJ2-3, with D possibly being TRBD1 or TRBD2 (6 bases each). V dropped 4 bases and J dropped 3 bases, with 11 bases sitting between them. The length of the CDR3 is 14 residues. Germline V gene lookup returns CDR1 LGHNA and CDR2 YNFKEQ. CDR3 protein: CASSPRGRTDTQYF. DNA of the CDR3: TGTGCCAGCAGCCCCCGGGGGCGGACAGATACGCAGTATTTT.

In this sample, this clonotype turned up many times. This chain joins TRBV28 and TRBJ2-1; TRBD1 agrees at 9 bases. V gave up 4 bases and J gave up 5 bases; unmatched junction bases: 9. In germline, CDR1 is MDHEN, CDR2 SYDVKM. The CDR3 is made up of 16 amino acids. CDR3 amino acids: CASSSPAGQGHNEQFF. In DNA form, the CDR3 reads TGTGCCAGCAGTTCCCCGGCGGGACAGGGACACAATGAGCAGTTCTTC.

This clonotype appeared many times. The chain has TRBV7-2 and TRBJ1-5, with a weak D call TRBD1 (6 bases). The V end lost 1 base, the J end lost 2 bases, and 12 bases lay between the germline ends. The CDR3 totals 16 residues. Looked up from germline, CDR1 is SGHTA and CDR2 is FQGNSA. The CDR3 DNA follows: TGTGCCAGCAGCTTAGACAGGGTTGGGGGCAATCAGCCCCAGCATTTT. Protein sequence: CASSLDRVGGNQPQHF.

This clonotype has a count of ten or more. The V and J genes are TRBV7-6 and TRBJ2-1; D is uncertain. The CDR3 runs to 12 residues. V was clipped by 2 bases and J by 5 bases, with 4 bases between them. CDR1 is SGHVS, CDR2 FNYEAQ, per germline. CDR3 loop: CASSLNNNEQFF. CDR3 DNA: TGTGCCAGCAGCTTAAACAACAATGAGCAGTTCTTC.

This clonotype came up many times. This chain joins TRBV12-3 or TRBV12-4 and TRBJ2-5, with unresolved D. The CDR3 is 13 amino acids. V was shortened by 6 bases and J by 0 bases, with 8 bases between the two germline ends. The CDR3 nucleotides are TGTGCCAGCAGCTCCAGGAACCAAGAGACCCAGTACTTC. This translates into CASSSRNQETQYF.

This clonotype has a handful of counts. V is TRBV12-3 or TRBV12-4 and J is TRBJ2-1; TRBD2 matches at 12 bases. With 5 bases clipped from V and 2 bases from J, the junction kept 10 bases outside the gene matches. CDR3 length equals 18 residues. For the CDR3, the DNA is TGTGCCAGCAGTCCACGACGACTAGCGGGGGACGCCTACAATGAGCAGTTCTTC. This encodes CASSPRRLAGDAYNEQFF.

This clonotype was counted at least ten times. The V gene is TRBV20-1, the J gene TRBJ2-7; D might be TRBD1 (6 bases). Trimming stripped 0 bases from V and 1 base from J, with 10 bases between. Germline V gives CDR1 DFQATT, CDR2 SNEGSKA (reference sequence). The CDR3 is 14 amino acids. The CDR3 DNA reads as TGCAGTGCTAGAGATCTAGGGGGTTCCTACGAGCAGTACTTC. As protein: CSARDLGGSYEQYF.

A word on this clonotype: One end of the junction is discordant with germline, which a read error may explain. The CDR3 sequence: CASSEGGSNQPRHF. CDR3 in DNA: TGTGCCAGTAGTGAAGGGGGCAGCAATCAGCCCCGGCATTTT. The J gene is TRBJ1-5, the V gene TRBV19; 7 bases are shared with TRBD1. The germline gives CDR1 LNHDA, CDR2 SQIVND (reference sequence). This CDR3 contains 14 residues.

This CDR3 is CASSLNLAGGFEREQFF. The CDR3 DNA follows: TGTGCCAGCAGTTTAAATCTTGCGGGGGGTTTCGAGCGTGAGCAGTTCTTC. The genes are TRBV12-3 or TRBV12-4 and TRBJ2-1, with TRBD2 matching over 8 bases. This CDR3 has 17 residues. The ends lost 2 bases at V and 9 bases at J; junction bases unmatched: 15.

In its sample, this clonotype was seen many times. The chain links TRBV20-1 to TRBJ2-5; D is uncertain. Germline V lookup: CDR1 DFQATT, CDR2 SNEGSKA (reference sequence). V lost 3 bases to trimming and J lost 5 bases, with 7 bases between them. The CDR3 totals 11 residues. The CDR3 loop is CSASGRETQYF. The CDR3 bases are TGCAGTGCTAGCGGCCGGGAGACCCAGTACTTC.

This clonotype was detected many times. The chain is built from TRBV25-1 and TRBJ1-2; D gene uncertain. Per germline, CDR1 MGHDK and CDR2 SYGVNS. The ends were cut back, 4 bases at V and 1 base at J, with 10 bases in the middle. The CDR3 is 14 amino acids. The CDR3 DNA reads TGTGCCAGCAGTGTTCTGAAGTTTAACTATGGCTACACCTTC. Translation gives CASSVLKFNYGYTF.

The V gene is TRBV20-1, the J gene TRBJ2-2; D gene unclear. The CDR3 consists of 12 residues. V lost 5 bases and J 3 bases, leaving 7 bases between the germline ends. Germline loops: CDR1 DFQATT, CDR2 SNEGSKA (reference sequence). CDR3 in DNA: TGCAGTGCTCCCGTTGACACCGGGGAGCTGTTTTTT. Its protein product is CSAPVDTGELFF.

Note on this clonotype: Sequence at one end of the junction differs from germline and may be a read error. The V call is TRBV25-1, the J call TRBJ1-5, with 9 bases lining up with TRBD1. Germline V gives CDR1 MGHDK, CDR2 SYGVNS. The CDR3 covers 14 residues. CDR3 residues: CASSGTGGEKTQNF. As DNA, the CDR3 is TGTGCCAGCAGTGGAACAGGGGGCGAAAAGACCCAGAATTTT.

This clonotype was found many times. V usage is TRBV7-2 and J usage is TRBJ2-1; D gene unclear. The germline V gene has CDR1 SGHTA and CDR2 FQGNSA. The CDR3 length is 13 residues. V dropped 6 bases and J dropped 8 bases, with 14 bases sitting between them. CDR3 region: CASSPRLSDEQFF. The CDR3 DNA follows: TGTGCCAGCAGTCCCAGACTGAGCGATGAGCAGTTCTTC.

This clonotype was detected ten times or more. DNA of the CDR3: TGTGCCAGCAGCTTACAGACAATGAACACTGAAGCTTTCTTT. Protein: CASSLQTMNTEAFF. The chain combines TRBV7-8 with TRBJ1-1, with D hard to call. Between the trimmed V and J ends, which lost 2 bases and 0 bases, there was a span of 7 bases. Per germline, CDR1 SGHVS and CDR2 FQNEAQ. CDR3 length: 14 amino acids.

This clonotype was seen only a few times. CDR3: CASSQDSEQETQYF. The CDR3 DNA reads as TGTGCCAGCAGCCAAGATTCGGAACAAGAGACCCAGTACTTC. The V and J genes are TRBV4-2 and TRBJ2-5; D ambiguous. Trimming shortened V by 0 bases and J by 2 bases, and 7 bases separated the two germline ends. Germline assignment: CDR1 LGHNA and CDR2 YNFKEQ. The CDR3 is 14 residues long.

At least ten counts were recorded for this clonotype. The genes are TRBV5-1 and TRBJ2-1, with 9 bases that match TRBD1. From germline, CDR1 is SGHRS and CDR2 YFSETQ. The CDR3 is 15 amino acids. V lost 6 bases and J lost 4; bases outside the gene matches: 8. In DNA, the CDR3 is TGCGCCAGCAAAGCGGGACAGGGTATTTACAATGAGCAGTTCTTC. Translated, it gives CASKAGQGIYNEQFF.